This entry describes one T cell receptor (beta chain). Antigen: not known. One end of the junction is discordant with germline, which a read error may explain. Other DNA sequences of this sample code for an identical CDR3. Profiled with immunoSEQ multiplex PCR; TCRdb holds only in-frame clones, not every one. The repertoire holds 40,000 to 60,000 clones, with approximately 84% as singletons. The sample originates from a study of graft-versus-host responses after intestinal transplantation. Study details: As for transplant type, recipients had multivisceral, liver-intestinal, or isolated intestinal grafts. Study-level points and caveats: Some GvH clones appeared in ileal mucosa or blood before recipient bone marrow.

The clonotype was recovered from a human donor who was the organ donor for an intestinal transplant. The sequencing used unstimulated CD4+ T cells sorted from spleen or lymph node cells, collected before transplant.

The DNA of the CDR3 is TGCGCCAGTAGTATGACCCCCTACGAGCAGTACTTC. Amino acid sequence: CASSMTPYEQYF. The V gene is TRBV19, the J gene TRBJ2-7; D uncertain. The CDR3 has 12 residues. CDR1 is LNHDA and CDR2 is SQIVND in the germline V gene (reference sequence).